This TCR beta chain was obtained from a study of T cell responses to AZD1222 COVID-19 vaccine. Study-wide points: The study found Spike-specific TCR breadth and depth rose after two AZD1222 doses. Baseline serology detected seropositivity in only six or seven AZD1222 recipients.

With 4 bases clipped from V and 1 base from J, the junction kept 1 base outside the gene matches. Germline CDR1 reads GTSNPN; CDR2 reads SVGIG (reference sequence). This CDR3 is 13 amino acids long. Clones were sequenced by immunoSEQ multiplex PCR, and TCRdb holds only the in-frame ones, with some missing. The sample lists about 180,000 clones, 88% seen once, with around a tenth in the top ten. Note on this clone: Antigen unknown.

The input for sequencing was peripheral blood, taken 28 days after the second AZD1222 dose. The chain is built from TRBV30 and TRBJ1-1; 9 nucleotides align to TRBD1. The sequence was obtained from an adult who received the AZD1222 COVID-19 vaccine. CDR3 coding DNA: TGTGCCTGGAAGGGACAGGGGAACACTGAAGCTTTCTTT. This translates into CAWKGQGNTEAFF.